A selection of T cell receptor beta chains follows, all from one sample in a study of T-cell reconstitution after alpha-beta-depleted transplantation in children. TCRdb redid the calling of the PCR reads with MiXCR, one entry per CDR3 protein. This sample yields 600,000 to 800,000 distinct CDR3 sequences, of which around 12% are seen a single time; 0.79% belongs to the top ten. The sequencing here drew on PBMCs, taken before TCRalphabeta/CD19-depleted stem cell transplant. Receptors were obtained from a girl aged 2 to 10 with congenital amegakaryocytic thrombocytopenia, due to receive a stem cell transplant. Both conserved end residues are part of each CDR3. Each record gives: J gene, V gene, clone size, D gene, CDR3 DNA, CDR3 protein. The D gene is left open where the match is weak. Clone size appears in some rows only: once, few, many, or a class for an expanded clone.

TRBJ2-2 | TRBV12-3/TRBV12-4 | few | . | TGTGCCAGCAGTCTCAAGACAGCCTTGAACACCGGGGAGCTGTTTTTT | CASSLKTALNTGELFF
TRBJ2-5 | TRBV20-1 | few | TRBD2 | TGCAGTGCTAGATTTTCAGCGGGAGGAGAAAGAGAGACCCAGTACTTC | CSARFSAGGERETQYF
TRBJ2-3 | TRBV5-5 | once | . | TGTGCCAGCAGCACGGACGCGGTGGGGTCCCCAGATACGCAGTATTTT | CASSTDAVGSPDTQYF
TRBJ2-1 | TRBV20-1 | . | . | TGCAGTGCTAGAGAAGTGCCGGATGTGCAGTTCTTC | CSAREVPDVQFF
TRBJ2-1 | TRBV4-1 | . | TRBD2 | TGCGCCAGCAGCCCCTTCGGGGTAGCGGGTTACAATGAGCAGTTCTTC | CASSPFGVAGYNEQFF
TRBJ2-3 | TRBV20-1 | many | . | TGCAGTGCTAGGGTCCTATCAGTGGAGCAGTATTTT | CSARVLSVEQYF
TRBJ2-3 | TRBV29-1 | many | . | TGCAGCGTTGCACCGTCCTCGGGAGCAGATACGCAGTATTTT | CSVAPSSGADTQYF
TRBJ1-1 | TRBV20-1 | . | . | TGCAGTGCTAGAGTTGGCCAATCGGTAGCTTTCTTT | CSARVGQSVAFF
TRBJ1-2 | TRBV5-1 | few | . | TGCGCCAGCAGCCTCGGTTTGTCAGGGGATGGCTACACCTTC | CASSLGLSGDGYTF
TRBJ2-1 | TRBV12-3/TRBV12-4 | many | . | TGTGCCAGCAGTTTACAAAGGGGTAGTGAGCAGTTCTTC | CASSLQRGSEQFF
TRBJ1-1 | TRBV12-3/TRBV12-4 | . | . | TGTGCCAGCAGTTTAGCCGTCGGGTCTGAAGCTTTCTTT | CASSLAVGSEAFF
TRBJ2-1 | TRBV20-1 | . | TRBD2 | TGCAGTGCTAGAGTTACTAGCGGGAGTGACGCCCATGAGCAGTTCTTC | CSARVTSGSDAHEQFF
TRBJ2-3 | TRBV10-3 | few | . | TGTGCCATCAGCGGCTCTAATACGCAGTATTTT | CAISGSNTQYF
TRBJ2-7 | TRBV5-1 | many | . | TGCGCCAGCAGCTTGAGTTGGGACACCTCCTACGAGCAGTACTTC | CASSLSWDTSYEQYF